These 5 T cell receptor beta chains were sequenced from one sample in a study of tumor T cells in aggressive B-cell lymphoma. Profiled with immunoSEQ multiplex PCR; TCRdb holds only in-frame clones, not every one. The sample includes a few thousand clones, approximately 80% of them seen just once. The sequencing sample was made of tumor tissue. The source of these receptors is an adult with diffuse large B cell lymphoma.

The CDR3 DNA reads TGCGCCAGCAGCTTCGAATTTAGCTCCTACAATGAGCAGTTCTTC. This codes for CASSFEFSSYNEQFF. The chain has TRBV5-1 and TRBJ2-1; no clear D gene. Trimming removed 2 bases from V and 0 bases from J, with 9 bases in between. The CDR3 has 15 amino acids. In germline, CDR1 is SGHRS, CDR2 YFSETQ.

This clone has only a few counts. The chain has TRBV7-9 and TRBJ2-6; D possibly corresponds to TRBD1 (5 bases). V lost 5 bases, J lost 2 bases, and 13 bases lay in between. There are 16 residues in the CDR3. Germline CDR1 reads SEHNR; CDR2 reads FQNEAQ (reference sequence). The CDR3 here is CASSPKSGTGANVLTF. In nucleotides, the CDR3 is TGTGCCAGCAGCCCGAAGTCAGGGACTGGGGCCAACGTCCTGACTTTC.

The genes are TRBV9 and TRBJ2-2, with D possibly matching TRBD2 (5 bases). Trimming stripped 1 base from V and 6 bases from J, with 13 bases between. Per the germline V gene, CDR1 is SGDLS and CDR2 is YYNGEE. This CDR3 contains 15 residues. CDR3 coding DNA: TGTGCCAGCAGCGTAATGCCGGGAAGCCCCGGGGAGCTGTTTTTT. Translated: CASSVMPGSPGELFF.

This chain joins TRBV5-6 and TRBJ1-6; tentatively, D is TRBD1 (5 bases). Per germline, CDR1 SGHDT and CDR2 YYEEEE. This CDR3 is built from 15 residues. V was clipped by 4 bases and J by 10 bases, with 18 bases between them. In DNA, the CDR3 is TGTGCCAGCAGCCTAAGACAGCAGGTCGGATCACCCCTCCACTTT. As protein: CASSLRQQVGSPLHF.

Only one count was recorded for this clone. The V and J genes are TRBV5-6 and TRBJ2-3; 12 bases agree with TRBD1. This CDR3 contains 12 residues. In germline, CDR1 is SGHDT, CDR2 YYEEEE. Trimming removed 4 bases from V and 13 bases from J; junction bases left unmatched: 4. CDR3 protein: CASSPGQGAEYF. The CDR3 bases are TGTGCCAGCAGCCCGGGACAGGGGGCGGAGTATTTT.